One sample yielded the 5 T cell receptor beta chains listed below, sequenced in a study of Graves' ophthalmopathy and Graves' hyperthyroidism. Researchers took RNA transcripts and amplified TCR beta CDR3 regions from them. The first-round RT-PCR employed HTBI primers together with the Qiagen OneStep RT-PCR kit. A multiplex PCR was then performed as the second round. Each CDR3 protein gets one entry after TCRdb re-called the multiplex PCR reads with MiXCR. The table shows roughly 610,000 distinct CDR3 sequences, with 22% occurring only once. The sample taken for sequencing was peripheral blood. All receptors derive from a woman aged 18-30 years with stable Graves' hyperthyroidism. Some clones in this sample may be carry-over from other donors' samples.

The genes are TRBV28 and TRBJ2-2, with D possibly being TRBD1 (5 bases). Germline assignment: CDR1 MDHEN and CDR2 SYDVKM. Trimming took 8 bases from V and 7 from J, leaving 20 bases between them. The CDR3 runs 15 residues. The CDR3 coding sequence is TGTGCCAGCGTGAAGTTCACAGGAACCATCGGGGAGCTGTTTTTT. It codes for CASVKFTGTIGELFF.

This clonotype was seen at least ten times. The J gene is TRBJ2-2, the V gene TRBV6-1, with a weak D call TRBD1 (6 bases). The CDR3 has 18 amino acids. The V gene's germline CDR1 is MNHNS and CDR2 SASEGT. Trimming pared 2 bases from V and 0 bases from J, leaving 16 bases between. The CDR3 is CASSERGWDTSNTGELFF. The CDR3 bases are TGTGCCAGCAGTGAACGCGGTTGGGACACCTCGAACACCGGGGAGCTGTTTTTT.

This clonotype was counted ten times or more. This chain joins TRBV6-1 and TRBJ2-2, with D tentatively TRBD1 or TRBD2 (5 bases each). The CDR3 is made up of 14 amino acids. Between the trimmed V and J ends, which lost 7 bases and 5 bases, there was a span of 14 bases. CDR1 MNHNS and CDR2 SASEGT come from the germline V gene. The CDR3 reads CASTPGRRTGELFF. The CDR3 DNA follows: TGTGCCAGCACCCCAGGGAGAAGGACCGGGGAGCTGTTTTTT.

The gene calls are TRBV27 and TRBJ2-7; 9 bases map to TRBD1. Looked up from germline, CDR1 is MNHEY and CDR2 is SMNVEV (reference sequence). Trimming cost V 5 bases and J 6 bases; bases outside gene matches: 8. CDR3 size: 14 residues. The CDR3: CASSTQQGASEQYF. CDR3 bases: TGTGCCAGCAGTACTCAACAGGGGGCGTCCGAGCAGTACTTC.

At least ten counts were recorded for this clonotype. Just one base apart from a much larger clone, this may be a read error. The V gene is TRBV6-5, the J gene TRBJ2-2; D may be TRBD1 (5 bases). Germline CDR1 is MNHEY and CDR2 is SVGAGI. Trimming removed 0 bases at V and 0 bases at J, with 8 bases between. The CDR3 spans 16 residues. In nucleotides, the CDR3 is TGTGCCAGCAGTTACTCGAGACAGCCGAACACCGGGGAGCTGTTTTTT. This codes for CASSYSRQPNTGELFF.